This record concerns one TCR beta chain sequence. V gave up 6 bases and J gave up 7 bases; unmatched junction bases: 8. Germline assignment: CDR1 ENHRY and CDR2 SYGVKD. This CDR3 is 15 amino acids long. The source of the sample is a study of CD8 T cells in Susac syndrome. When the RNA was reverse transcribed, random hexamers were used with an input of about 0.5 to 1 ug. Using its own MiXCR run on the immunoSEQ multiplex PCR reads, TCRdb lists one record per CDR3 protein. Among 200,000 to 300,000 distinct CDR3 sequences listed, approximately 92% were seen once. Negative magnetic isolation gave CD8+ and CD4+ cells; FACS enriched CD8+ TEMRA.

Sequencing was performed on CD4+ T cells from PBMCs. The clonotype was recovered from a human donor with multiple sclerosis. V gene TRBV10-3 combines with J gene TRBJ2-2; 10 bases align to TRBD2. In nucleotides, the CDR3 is TGTGCCATCAGGAGAGCGGGAGGGCCGAGCGGGGAGCTGTTTTTT. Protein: CAIRRAGGPSGELFF.